This T cell receptor (beta chain) was identified in a study of blood T cell repertoires in COVID-19. Germline V CDR1 and CDR2: LGHDT, YNNKEL (reference sequence). The CDR3 consists of 13 residues. On this clone: The junction and the germline gene differ at one end; a read error may be behind it.

Libraries were prepared by immunoSEQ multiplex PCR; TCRdb keeps only in-frame clonotypes and omits some of them. The sample lists tens of thousands of clones, around 88% occurring once. The sequence was collected from a woman aged 80 or older with acute or convalescent COVID-19. The V gene is TRBV3-1 (or the pseudogene TRBV3-2), the J gene TRBJ1-2; D is perhaps TRBD1 (5 bases). What was sequenced was peripheral blood. The CDR3 here is CASSLGPTVQYSF. CDR3 coding DNA: TGTGCCAGCAGCTTAGGCCCGACAGTCCAATATTCCTTC.